This record covers a single T cell receptor beta chain. Its matching antigen is unknown. This entry is derived from a study of T cells after yellow fever vaccination. Overall study context: Preparation used SMART-Seq v4 Ultra Low Input for the low-cell-number fractions.

V dropped 2 bases and J dropped 13 bases, with 24 bases sitting between them. The CDR3 loop spans 16 amino acids. Germline V gene lookup returns CDR1 DFQATT and CDR2 SNEGSKA (reference sequence). The study's findings and limits: Abundant bulk-derived clonotypes could contaminate FACS-sorted repertoires. Most primary-vaccination clones reappeared after the booster (around 95% CD4, roughly 88% CD8).

A 5'RACE template-switching step, the method used to make TCR cDNA, added a universal primer site and UMIs. A single record per CDR3 protein comes from TCRdb applying MiXCR to the 5' RACE reads. The data show roughly 340,000 distinct CDR3 sequences, 8.5% to 10% seen once. The sequence came from a man between 18 and 35 years old who received the YFV17D yellow fever vaccine. The chain recombines TRBV20-1 with TRBJ1-6, with D uncertain. Here the sequenced sample was PBMCs, taken on the day of the first yellow fever vaccination. This CDR3 is CSARQYNAHSLEPLHF. CDR3 DNA sequence: TGCAGTGCTAGACAATACAACGCCCATTCACTTGAGCCCCTCCACTTT.